The 8 T cell receptor beta chains given below trace back to one sample, sequenced in a study of T cells after yellow fever vaccination. TCRdb passed the 5' RACE reads through MiXCR, listing each CDR3 protein once. There are about 340,000 distinct CDR3 sequences in the sample; almost 4% occur only once, and 20% to 25% lies in the top ten. The starting material was PBMCs, obtained 5 days after the yellow fever booster vaccination. These receptors originate from a man in his late teens or twenties who received the YFV17D yellow fever vaccine.

This chain connects TRBV5-4 to TRBJ2-5; 9 nucleotides line up with TRBD1. The V gene's germline CDR1 is SGHNT and CDR2 YYREEE (reference sequence). The J segment lost 4 bases and the V segment lost 6 bases, leaving 7 bases of the junction unmatched. The CDR3 totals 14 residues. The CDR3 protein is CASTKQGAGETQYF. CDR3 DNA: TGTGCCAGCACCAAACAGGGGGCGGGAGAGACCCAGTACTTC.

This clonotype was observed a few times. V usage is TRBV4-1 and J usage is TRBJ2-4; TRBD2 might be the D (5 bases). The CDR3 consists of 19 residues. Trimming took off 0 bases at V and 1 base at J, with 19 bases between the two ends. The germline V gene has CDR1 MGHRA and CDR2 YSYEKL. This CDR3 reads CASSQDGGRGSGAKNIQYF. CDR3 nucleotides: TGCGCCAGCAGCCAAGATGGAGGCCGGGGTTCGGGGGCCAAAAACATTCAGTACTTC.

This clonotype showed up many times. V and J are TRBV28 and TRBJ1-1; 7 bases agree with TRBD1. The CDR3 has 14 residues. Trimming took 5 bases from V and 4 from J; bases not matched to a gene: 7. CDR1 and CDR2 from the germline V gene are MDHEN and SYDVKM. The CDR3 sequence is CASSPAGGSTEAFF. CDR3 DNA: TGTGCCAGCAGTCCCGCAGGGGGTAGCACTGAAGCTTTCTTT. The full variable domain, in which reference TRBV28 and TRBJ1-1 provide the parts outside the CDR3, is DVKVTQSSRYLVKRTGEKVFLECVQDMDHENMFWYRQDPGLGLRLIYFSYDVKMKEKGDIPEGYSVSREKKERFSLILESASTNQTSMYLCASSPAGGSTEAFFGQGTRLTVV.

About this clonotype itself: A much larger clone is a single base away; this may be a read error. The chain uses TRBV5-5 and TRBJ1-2; perhaps TRBD1 as D (5 bases). The germline V gene has CDR1 SGHKS and CDR2 YYEKEE (reference sequence). The CDR3 has 13 residues. The CDR3 here is CASSPDGAYGFTF. The CDR3 bases are TGTGCCAGCAGCCCGGACGGGGCCTATGGCTTCACCTTC.

The table lists this clonotype with a few counts. The V call is TRBV4-1, the J call TRBJ1-6; possible D gene TRBD1, 5 bases. Germline-derived CDR1 and CDR2 are MGHRA and YSYEKL. The germline V and J ends were trimmed by 0 bases and 8 bases, with 14 bases remaining between them. This CDR3 comprises 16 residues. CDR3 loop: CASSQDIRGFHSPLHF. DNA for the CDR3: TGCGCCAGCAGCCAAGATATTAGGGGCTTCCATTCACCCCTCCACTTT.

This rearrangement joins TRBV12-3 or TRBV12-4 to TRBJ1-2; no reliable D call. The CDR3 covers 12 residues. Trimming cost V 10 bases and J 4 bases, with 13 bases left between them. CDR3 nucleotides: TGTGCCACCTCATTTGCGAGCTATGGCTACACCTTC. This sequence encodes CATSFASYGYTF.

The chain has TRBV7-9 and TRBJ1-1; the D gene is possibly TRBD1 (5 bases). The CDR3 contains 12 residues. Germline V gene sequence: CDR1 SEHNR, CDR2 FQNEAQ (reference sequence). V lost 10 bases and J 4 bases, leaving 13 bases between the germline ends. The CDR3: CATLGPSTEAFF. CDR3 in DNA: TGTGCCACCCTGGGGCCGTCCACTGAAGCTTTCTTT.

This rearrangement joins TRBV20-1 to TRBJ2-5, with 12 bases aligning to TRBD2. Losses at the gene ends were 6 bases for V and 2 bases for J; bases not matched to a gene: 7. Germline V gives CDR1 DFQATT, CDR2 SNEGSKA (reference sequence). The CDR3 is made up of 15 amino acids. The CDR3 spells CSADRTSGAQETQYF. Here the CDR3 DNA reads TGCAGTGCAGACAGGACTAGCGGGGCACAAGAGACCCAGTACTTC.